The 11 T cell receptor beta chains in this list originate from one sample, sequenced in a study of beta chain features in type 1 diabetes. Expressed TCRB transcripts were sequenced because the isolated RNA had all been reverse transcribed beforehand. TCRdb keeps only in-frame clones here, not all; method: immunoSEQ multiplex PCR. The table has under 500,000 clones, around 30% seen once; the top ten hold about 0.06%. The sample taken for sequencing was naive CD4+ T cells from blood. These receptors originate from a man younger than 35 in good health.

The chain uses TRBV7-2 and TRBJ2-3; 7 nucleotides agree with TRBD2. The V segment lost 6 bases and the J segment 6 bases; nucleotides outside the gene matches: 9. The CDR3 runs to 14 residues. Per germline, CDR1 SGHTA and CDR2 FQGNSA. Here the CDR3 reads CASRIAGASDTQYF. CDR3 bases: TGTGCCAGCAGAATCGCGGGAGCATCCGATACGCAGTATTTT.

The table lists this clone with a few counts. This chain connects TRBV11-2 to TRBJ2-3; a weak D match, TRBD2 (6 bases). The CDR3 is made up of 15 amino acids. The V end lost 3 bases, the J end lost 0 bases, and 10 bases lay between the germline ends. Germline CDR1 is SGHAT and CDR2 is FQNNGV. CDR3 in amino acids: CASSFLAMSTDTQYF. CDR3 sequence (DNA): TGTGCCAGCAGCTTCCTAGCGATGAGCACAGATACGCAGTATTTT.

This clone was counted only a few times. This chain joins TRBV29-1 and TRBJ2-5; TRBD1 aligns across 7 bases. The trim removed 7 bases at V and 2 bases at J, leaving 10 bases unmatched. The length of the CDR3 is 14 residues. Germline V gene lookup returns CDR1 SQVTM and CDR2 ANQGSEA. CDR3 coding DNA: TGCAGCGGTCTCGATGGGACAGCTCAAGAGACCCAGTACTTC. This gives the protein CSGLDGTAQETQYF.

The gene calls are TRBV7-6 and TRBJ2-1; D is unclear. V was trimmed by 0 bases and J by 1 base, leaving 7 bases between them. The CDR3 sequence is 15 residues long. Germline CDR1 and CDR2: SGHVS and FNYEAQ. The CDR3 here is CASSLAAPSYNEQFF. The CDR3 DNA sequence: TGTGCCAGCAGCTTAGCAGCTCCTTCCTACAATGAGCAGTTCTTC.

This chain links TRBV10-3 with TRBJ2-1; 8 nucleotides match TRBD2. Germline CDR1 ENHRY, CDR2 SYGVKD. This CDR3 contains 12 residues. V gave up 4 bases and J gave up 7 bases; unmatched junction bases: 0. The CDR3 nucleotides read TGTGCCATCAGTGGCGGGAGGAATGAGCAGTTCTTC. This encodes CAISGGRNEQFF.

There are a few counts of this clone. CDR3 sequence reads: CAWGKGATQYF. CDR3 bases: TGTGCCTGGGGAAAGGGTGCTACGCAGTATTTT. The chain carries TRBV30 and TRBJ2-3; the D is unclear. V lost 5 bases and J 8 bases, leaving 11 bases between the germline ends. This CDR3 has 11 amino acids. Germline CDR1 GTSNPN, CDR2 SVGIG (reference sequence).

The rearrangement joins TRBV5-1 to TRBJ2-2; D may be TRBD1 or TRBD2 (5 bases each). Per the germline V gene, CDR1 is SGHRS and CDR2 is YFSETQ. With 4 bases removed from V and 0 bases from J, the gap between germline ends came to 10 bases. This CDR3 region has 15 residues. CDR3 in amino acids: CASSVGTANTGELFF. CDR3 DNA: TGCGCCAGCAGCGTTGGGACGGCGAACACCGGGGAGCTGTTTTTT. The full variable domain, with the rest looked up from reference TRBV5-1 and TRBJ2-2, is KAGVTQTPRYLIKTRGQQVTLSCSPISGHRSVSWYQQTPGQGLQFLFEYFSETQRNKGNFPGRFSGRQFSNSRSEMNVSTLELGDSALYLCASSVGTANTGELFFGEGSRLTVL.

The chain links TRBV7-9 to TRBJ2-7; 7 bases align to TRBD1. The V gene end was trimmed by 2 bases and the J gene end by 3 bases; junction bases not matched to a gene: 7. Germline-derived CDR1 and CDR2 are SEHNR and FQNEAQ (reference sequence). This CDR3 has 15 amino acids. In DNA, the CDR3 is TGTGCCAGCAGCTTAAGGGGCCAGGGGGTCTACGAGCAGTACTTC. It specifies CASSLRGQGVYEQYF.

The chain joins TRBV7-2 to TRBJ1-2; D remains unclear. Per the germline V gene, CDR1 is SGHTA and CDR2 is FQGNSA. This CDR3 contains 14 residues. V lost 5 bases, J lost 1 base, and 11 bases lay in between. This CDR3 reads CASSPSAGNYGYTF. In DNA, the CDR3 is TGTGCCAGCAGCCCATCGGCTGGTAACTATGGCTACACCTTC.

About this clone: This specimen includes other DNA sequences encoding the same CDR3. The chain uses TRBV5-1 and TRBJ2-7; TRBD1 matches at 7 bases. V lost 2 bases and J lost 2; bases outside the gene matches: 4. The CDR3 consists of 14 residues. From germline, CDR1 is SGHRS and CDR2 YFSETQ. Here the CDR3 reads CASSLRDRAYEQYF. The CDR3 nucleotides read TGCGCCAGCAGCTTAAGAGACAGGGCCTACGAGCAGTACTTC.

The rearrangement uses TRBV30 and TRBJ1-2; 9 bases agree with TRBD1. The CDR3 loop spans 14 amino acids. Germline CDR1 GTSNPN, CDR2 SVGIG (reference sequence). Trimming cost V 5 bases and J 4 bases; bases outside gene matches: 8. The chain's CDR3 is CAWAPGTGIYGYTF. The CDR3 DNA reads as TGTGCCTGGGCTCCCGGGACAGGGATCTATGGCTACACCTTC.